These 27 T cell receptor beta chains were sequenced from one sample in a study of technical replicates of blood from four donors. The table came from immunoSEQ multiplex PCR; TCRdb's copy has only in-frame clones and leaves some out. Altogether over 50,000 clones are present, 94% being singletons, with the ten largest covering approximately 0.2%. Sequenced input: T cells isolated from PBMCs. These receptors came from a human donor in good health.

The rearrangement links TRBV11-3 to TRBJ1-1, with D maybe TRBD1 (6 bases). Germline V gene sequence: CDR1 SGHNT, CDR2 YENEEA. The CDR3 is 14 amino acids. The V end lost 1 base, the J end lost 6 bases, and 12 bases lay between the germline ends. The CDR3 reads CASSLGPGAPEAFF. CDR3 bases: TGTGCCAGCAGCTTAGGTCCAGGGGCGCCTGAAGCTTTCTTT.

The CDR3 DNA reads TGTGCCAGCAGCTTAGCCCCAACTCGTGCTTTCTTT. Translated: CASSLAPTRAFF. The chain uses TRBV11-2 and TRBJ1-1, with no clear D. V was shortened by 1 base and J by 11 bases, with 11 bases between the two germline ends. Per the germline V gene, CDR1 is SGHAT and CDR2 is FQNNGV. The length of the CDR3 is 12 residues.

The chain joins TRBV28 to TRBJ2-2; 9 positions match TRBD2. CDR3 length: 16 residues. Germline-derived CDR1 and CDR2 are MDHEN and SYDVKM. J gave up 6 bases and V 5 bases, and 10 bases lay outside the gene matches. CDR3 loop: CASSLIWAGGAGELFF. CDR3 nucleotide sequence: TGTGCCAGCAGTCTCATATGGGCGGGAGGGGCCGGGGAGCTGTTTTTT. Full variable domain (remainder filled in from reference TRBV28 and TRBJ2-2): DVKVTQSSRYLVKRTGEKVFLECVQDMDHENMFWYRQDPGLGLRLIYFSYDVKMKEKGDIPEGYSVSREKKERFSLILESASTNQTSMYLCASSLIWAGGAGELFFGEGSRLTVL.

The chain links TRBV7-9 to TRBJ1-2; D is possibly TRBD1 (5 bases). Looked up from germline, CDR1 is SEHNR and CDR2 is FQNEAQ (reference sequence). CDR3 length: 15 residues. V gave up 5 bases and J gave up 4 bases, with 17 bases separating them. The CDR3 DNA reads TGTGCCAGCAGCCCACGTGGGGGAGGGGCCTATGGCTACACCTTC. Protein product: CASSPRGGGAYGYTF.

This rearrangement joins TRBV6-5 to TRBJ1-2, with 8 nucleotides matching TRBD1. CDR1 is MNHEY and CDR2 is SVGAGI in the germline V gene. This CDR3 contains 15 residues. V was pared by 3 bases and J by 4 bases, with 7 bases of the junction left unmatched. CDR3 DNA sequence: TGTGCCAGCAGTTATGCCCCGGGACAGGCCTATGGCTACACCTTC. This translates into CASSYAPGQAYGYTF.

The rearrangement links TRBV7-9 to TRBJ1-4; TRBD1 matches at 7 bases. J was trimmed by 8 bases and V by 1 base; bases with no gene match: 16. The CDR3 is 18 amino acids. The germline V gene has CDR1 SEHNR and CDR2 FQNEAQ (reference sequence). The CDR3 nucleotides are TGTGCCAGCAGCTTAGAAGGGGGCAGGGGACGACTAATGGAAAAACTGTTTTTT. This sequence encodes CASSLEGGRGRLMEKLFF.

The gene calls are TRBV28 and TRBJ2-5, with a tentative D call TRBD1 (5 bases). CDR1 is MDHEN, CDR2 SYDVKM, per germline. The CDR3 contains 14 residues. V was clipped by 6 bases and J by 4 bases, with 15 bases between them. The DNA for the CDR3 is TGTGCCAGCAGGAAGGTGTCTAGGGGAGAGACCCAGTACTTC. Translating gives CASRKVSRGETQYF.

The genes are TRBV6-5 and TRBJ2-7, with 7 positions matching TRBD1. Germline-derived CDR1 and CDR2 are MNHEY and SVGAGI. Trimming removed 6 bases from V and 2 bases from J; junction bases left unmatched: 4. This CDR3 contains 13 residues. The CDR3 loop is CASRETGTYEQYF. The CDR3 DNA follows: TGTGCCAGCAGGGAGACAGGGACCTACGAGCAGTACTTC.

The chain is built from TRBV7-9 and TRBJ1-1; D is unresolved. From germline, CDR1 is SEHNR and CDR2 FQNEAQ (reference sequence). The CDR3 extends over 12 amino acids. Trimming removed 3 bases from V and 7 bases from J, with 9 bases in between. The CDR3 loop is CASSLPGYEAFF. The CDR3 nucleotides read TGTGCCAGCAGCTTGCCGGGGTATGAAGCTTTCTTT.

This chain connects TRBV15 to TRBJ2-5; TRBD2 agrees at 7 bases. Trimming at V came to 0 bases and at J to 3 bases, leaving 4 bases not matched to a gene. Germline values: CDR1 LNHNV, CDR2 YYDKDF (reference sequence). CDR3 length equals 15 residues. CDR3 nucleotide sequence: TGTGCCACCAGCAGAGATACGGGAGGAGAAGAGACCCAGTACTTC. Encoded protein: CATSRDTGGEETQYF.

This chain connects TRBV7-9 to TRBJ1-4; perhaps TRBD1 as D (6 bases). The CDR3 sequence is 17 residues long. The V gene lost 4 bases and the J gene lost 0 bases, with 15 bases spanning the gap. Germline CDR1 is SEHNR and CDR2 is FQNEAQ (reference sequence). The CDR3: CASSSGRGLATNEKLFF. The DNA of the CDR3 is TGTGCCAGCAGCTCGGGGCGGGGGCTTGCAACTAATGAAAAACTGTTTTTT.

The chain combines TRBV11-3 with TRBJ2-7; no definite D call. The germline V gene encodes CDR1 SGHNT and CDR2 YENEEA. The ends were cut back, 3 bases at V and 1 base at J, with 10 bases in the middle. The CDR3 runs to 14 residues. The DNA for the CDR3 is TGTGCCAGCAGCTTGCTCAGGTCTTCCTACGAGCAGTACTTC. This gives the protein CASSLLRSSYEQYF.

A single count supports this clone. V is TRBV7-9 and J is TRBJ2-7; a weak D match, TRBD1 (6 bases). V shed 1 base and J shed 2 bases, with 12 bases lying between them. The CDR3 has 15 amino acids. Germline CDR1 is SEHNR and CDR2 is FQNEAQ (reference sequence). The CDR3 sequence is CASSLVQGSTYEQYF. For the CDR3, the DNA is TGTGCCAGCAGCTTAGTACAGGGATCTACCTACGAGCAGTACTTC.

The chain employs TRBV5-6 and TRBJ1-1; D is uncertain. V was trimmed by 0 bases and J by 11 bases, leaving 8 bases between them. The CDR3 is 11 amino acids. Per germline, CDR1 SGHDT and CDR2 YYEEEE. For the CDR3, the DNA is TGTGCCAGCAGCTTGGGGTTCGGGGCTTTCTTT. Translation: CASSLGFGAFF.

The chain joins TRBV5-6 to TRBJ1-5, with TRBD1 identical over 7 bases. V was pared by 2 bases and J by 2 bases, with 4 bases of the junction left unmatched. In germline, CDR1 is SGHDT, CDR2 YYEEEE. The CDR3 has 15 residues. CDR3 residues: CASSFSGGGNQPQHF. The CDR3 DNA reads as TGTGCCAGCAGCTTCTCAGGGGGAGGCAATCAGCCCCAGCATTTT.

J is TRBJ1-3 and V is TRBV7-9; D is uncertain. The CDR3 is 18 residues long. Germline loops: CDR1 SEHNR, CDR2 FQNEAQ (reference sequence). V was shortened by 5 bases and J by 2 bases, with 22 bases between the two germline ends. CDR3 region: CASSDTTRGAGAGNTIYF. As DNA, the CDR3 is TGTGCCAGCAGCGACACGACGCGGGGAGCAGGTGCTGGAAACACCATATATTTT.

The chain joins TRBV28 to TRBJ2-3; possibly TRBD1 for D (5 bases). The V end lost 7 bases, the J end lost 2 bases, and 16 bases lay between the germline ends. There are 15 residues in the CDR3. Germline lookup yields CDR1 MDHEN and CDR2 SYDVKM. The CDR3, as DNA: TGTGCCAGCAACTTCCGTGGGGCCAACACAGATACGCAGTATTTT. Its protein is CASNFRGANTDTQYF. The entire variable domain, with the rest obtained from reference TRBV28 and TRBJ2-3, is as follows: DVKVTQSSRYLVKRTGEKVFLECVQDMDHENMFWYRQDPGLGLRLIYFSYDVKMKEKGDIPEGYSVSREKKERFSLILESASTNQTSMYLCASNFRGANTDTQYFGPGTRLTVL.

This clone was recorded once. The chain combines TRBV7-8 with TRBJ2-5; 10 positions match TRBD2. Losses at the gene ends were 4 bases for V and 1 base for J; bases not matched to a gene: 9. Per germline, CDR1 SGHVS and CDR2 FQNEAQ. CDR3 length equals 17 residues. The CDR3 reads CASSSSGRAVLQETQYF. Here the CDR3 DNA reads TGTGCCAGCAGCTCGAGCGGGAGGGCCGTTCTCCAAGAGACCCAGTACTTC.

The chain carries TRBV10-3 and TRBJ1-5; D remains unclear. The V and J ends lost 9 bases and 3 bases respectively, with 12 bases between them. The germline CDR1 and CDR2 sequences are ENHRY and SYGVKD. There are 13 residues in the CDR3. The CDR3 DNA follows: TGTGCCATTCACACAGACCTCAATCAGCCCCAGCATTTT. This sequence encodes CAIHTDLNQPQHF.

V usage is TRBV11-2 and J usage is TRBJ1-2; D gene uncertain. The CDR3 sequence is 13 residues long. V was shortened by 6 bases and J by 4 bases, with 12 bases between the two germline ends. From germline, CDR1 is SGHAT and CDR2 FQNNGV. The CDR3 is CASSASLGYGYTF. The CDR3 DNA sequence: TGTGCCAGCAGTGCAAGTCTCGGCTATGGCTACACCTTC.

The chain joins TRBV28 to TRBJ1-5; D uncertain. Per the germline V gene, CDR1 is MDHEN and CDR2 is SYDVKM. The CDR3 sequence is 16 residues long. Trimming took off 5 bases at V and 2 bases at J, with 16 bases between the two ends. CDR3 region: CASSLDPPEGNQPQHF. Here the CDR3 DNA reads TGTGCCAGCAGTCTTGACCCGCCTGAGGGCAATCAGCCCCAGCATTTT. The full variable domain, in which reference TRBV28 and TRBJ1-5 provide the parts outside the CDR3, is DVKVTQSSRYLVKRTGEKVFLECVQDMDHENMFWYRQDPGLGLRLIYFSYDVKMKEKGDIPEGYSVSREKKERFSLILESASTNQTSMYLCASSLDPPEGNQPQHFGDGTRLSIL.

The chain links TRBV6-6 to TRBJ1-1; 7 bases agree with TRBD1. The trim removed 5 bases at V and 5 bases at J, leaving 14 bases unmatched. CDR1 and CDR2 from the germline V gene are MNHNY and SVGAGI (reference sequence). There are 16 residues in the CDR3. The DNA of the CDR3 is TGTGCCAGCAGTGGGGGTATAGGGGGCGAGGGAACTGAAGCTTTCTTT. Encoded protein: CASSGGIGGEGTEAFF.

The count of this clone is one. The gene calls are TRBV7-8 and TRBJ1-4; 8 nucleotides match TRBD1. Per germline, CDR1 SGHVS and CDR2 FQNEAQ. The CDR3 extends over 14 amino acids. V trimming: 5 bases; J trimming: 6 bases; junction bases outside the gene matches: 5. The CDR3 nucleotides read TGTGCCAGCAGCCAAGGACAGGGCCATGAAAAACTGTTTTTT. Translated, it gives CASSQGQGHEKLFF.

The V gene is TRBV5-6, the J gene TRBJ2-7; 9 bases are a match to TRBD1. CDR1 SGHDT and CDR2 YYEEEE come from the germline V gene. J gave up 12 bases and V 6 bases, and 22 bases lay outside the gene matches. The CDR3 totals 16 residues. The CDR3 loop is CASTVWGQGVLALTYF. CDR3 DNA: TGTGCCAGCACCGTTTGGGGACAGGGAGTTTTGGCTCTTACGTACTTC.

V is TRBV11-2 and J is TRBJ1-5; TRBD1 matches at 8 bases. Germline CDR1 SGHAT, CDR2 FQNNGV. The J segment lost 6 bases and the V segment lost 5 bases, leaving 12 bases of the junction unmatched. The CDR3 length is 16 residues. In DNA form, the CDR3 reads TGTGCCAGCAGCCCGACGACAGGGGTAAGGGGTCAGCCCCAGCATTTT. Translation: CASSPTTGVRGQPQHF.

The chain carries TRBV5-4 and TRBJ2-1; 7 bases fit TRBD1. This CDR3 spans 14 amino acids. Trimming cost V 8 bases and J 0 bases; bases outside gene matches: 5. Germline CDR1 SGHNT, CDR2 YYREEE (reference sequence). The CDR3 sequence: CASGQESSYNEQFF. As DNA, the CDR3 is TGTGCCAGTGGACAGGAGAGCTCCTACAATGAGCAGTTCTTC.

The chain uses TRBV7-6 and TRBJ2-3; weak D call: TRBD1 (7 bases). CDR1 SGHVS and CDR2 FNYEAQ come from the germline V gene. The CDR3 has 17 amino acids. The V end was cut by 4 bases, the J end by 0 bases, with 17 bases between. Here the CDR3 reads CASSSGAGGASTDTQYF. The CDR3 region has the DNA TGTGCCAGCAGCTCGGGGGCAGGGGGAGCCAGCACAGATACGCAGTATTTT.